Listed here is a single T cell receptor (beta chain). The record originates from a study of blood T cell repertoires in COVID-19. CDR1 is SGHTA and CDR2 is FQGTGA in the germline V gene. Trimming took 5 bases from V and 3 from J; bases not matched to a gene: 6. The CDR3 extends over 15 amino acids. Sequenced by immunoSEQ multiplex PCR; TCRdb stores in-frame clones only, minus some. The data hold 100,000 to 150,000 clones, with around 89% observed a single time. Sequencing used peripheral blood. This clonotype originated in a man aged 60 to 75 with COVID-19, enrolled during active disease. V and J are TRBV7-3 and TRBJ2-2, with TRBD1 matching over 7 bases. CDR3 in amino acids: CASSPGQAYTGELFF. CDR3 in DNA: TGTGCCAGCAGCCCCGGACAGGCTTACACCGGGGAGCTGTTTTTT.